One T cell receptor (beta chain) is described in this entry. What it recognizes is unknown. The sample belongs to a study of Ad26.COV2.S vaccination and SARS-CoV-2 variants. Treatment noted: roughly 19 received Ad26.COV2.S at low or high dose, single or two shots; about 5 received placebo; per-sample allocation not given. The samples were gathered on day 63 after the first injection of vaccine or placebo. The shot given was an Ad26 vector that makes Wuhan-strain SARS-CoV-2 spike. Whole-study findings and limits: Estimates derived from TCR breadth and depth analyses may have underestimated total T cell responses. Similar non-spike TCR breadth was seen in vaccine and placebo recipients. Responses of spike-specific T cells (both CD8+ and CD4+) reportedly showed substantial breadth after vaccination.

The table came from immunoSEQ multiplex PCR; TCRdb's copy has only in-frame clones and leaves some out. Here the sample spans more than 300,000 clones, approximately 80% being singletons. V dropped 4 bases and J dropped 2; count of bases not matched to a gene: 3. CDR1 is MNHEY and CDR2 is SVGAGI in the germline V gene. This CDR3 spans 14 amino acids. The chain recombines TRBV6-5 with TRBJ2-5; 8 bases map to TRBD1. This TCR derives from a person between 18 and 65 years old who received the Ad26.COV2.S COVID-19 vaccine or a placebo. The sample consisted of peripheral blood, taken in a trial of Ad26.COV2.S vaccine versus placebo. CDR3 coding DNA: TGTGCCAGCAGTTTCAACAGGGGGCAAGAGACCCAGTACTTC. Protein product: CASSFNRGQETQYF.